The sequence of this TCR beta chain was determined in a study of cytomegalovirus exposure and HLA in healthy donors (dated by TCRdb to about 2017). Regarding the complete study: An earlier analysis of approximately 640 of the donors reported more than 250 Gb of sequence data and more than 90 million unique TCR beta sequences from about 180 million T cells. An earlier analysis of approximately 500 of the donors applied high-throughput TCR beta sequencing to assess whether each TCR beta V gene segment acted as functional or pseudogenic. High-throughput TCR immunosequencing, statistical association of individual TCRs with disease status, and machine learning were combined to predict cytomegalovirus infection status. Every discovery cohort repertoire had been produced on one sequencing platform. About 280 gigabases of sequencing data and roughly 80 million unique TCR sequences made up an early release that covered over 550 HLA-typed donors. Rather than drawing on any new phenotypic data, the later analysis identified candidate immune exposures from TCR beta sequences and the way those sequences occurred across donors. The study aimed to test whether signatures of past pathogen exposure could be identified by cataloging public T cell receptors. A separate validation cohort of some 130 different subjects was used in addition to the roughly 720-subject first cohort. HLA typing covered class I and class II loci at four-digit resolution. Among 398 genotyped donors of the cohort, an average of about 240,000 unique TCR beta nucleotide sequences were sequenced per donor, around 20% of them non-productive. The T cell repertoires of several hundred subjects were profiled by immunosequencing and related to cytomegalovirus serostatus. In a later analysis, previously published TCR beta repertoires from 666 donors were re-analyzed and high-resolution HLA genotyping was added so that TCR occurrence patterns could be studied. Of the roughly 420 genotyped donors, over 80% were placed in the genetic ancestry cluster associated with self-reported Caucasian donors. Genome-wide SNP genotypes for about 55% of the 666 donors were used in a later genetic analysis, which treated that subset as a discovery cohort. Because of strong linkage in the cohort, four or five DR-DQ haplotypes were treated as single units for association and clustering. Donor age, sex, ethnicity and CMV serostatus were compiled alongside the repertoire data. Typing coverage differed by locus: A, B, C, DRB1 and DQB1 were typed in roughly 620-640 donors, DQA1 in about 500, DPA1 in approximately 600, and DPB1 in roughly 450.

The germline V gene gives CDR1 as SGHTA and CDR2 as FQGNSA. V and J are truncated by 0 bases and 11 bases respectively, leaving an intervening sequence of 13 bases. The CDR3 holds 13 amino acids from the cysteine to the phenylalanine. Of all the DNA, just the CDR3 is kept, 39 bases in frame from base 1. Library preparation used the immunoSEQ multiplex PCR assay. A mixture of 60 forward primers for TCR Vbeta segments and 13 reverse primers for TCR Jbeta segments was used in the multiplex PCR. Amplification of the CDR3 region of rearranged TCR beta genes was performed with a multiplex PCR assay on genomic DNA. On the Illumina HiSeq System, the amplified TCR beta libraries were sequenced as 87-base-pair reads. Concerning the study's data processing: In a later analysis, some 80 million unique TCR beta chains were counted across the 500 to 850 repertoires, and approximately 9.9 million of these chains were shared by at least two donors. Raw reads were error-corrected and collapsed into unique sequences with a nearest-neighbor algorithm that merged closely related sequences to remove PCR and sequencing errors. V, D and J gene segments were assigned by aligning CDR3 sequences to IMGT reference sequences. For a sequence to be retained, at least a six-nucleotide match to both a V gene segment and a J gene segment was required. Rearrangements were called productive when the CDR3 lacked stop codons and stayed in frame with V and J; all others were non-productive. CDR3 was defined by IMGT convention, running from the second conserved V-encoded cysteine to the conserved J-encoded phenylalanine. The earlier analysis of about 620 of the donors excluded sequences that lacked an unambiguous match to a single V gene segment. In an earlier analysis of about 590 of the donors, a V segment was called functional when productive rearrangements were above 56.7%, and segregating when the standard deviation between donors exceeded 5%. To diagnose cytomegalovirus status from the catalog of TCR beta chain sequences, a statistical classification framework was built. In a later analysis, V and J genes were assigned by comparing TCR nucleotide sequences against IMGT/GENE-DB human TR gene sequences. In a later analysis, CDR3 sequences and most-parsimonious VDJ recombination scenarios were assigned using the TCRdist pipeline. In a later analysis, every TCR beta chain was defined by the combination of its CDR3 amino acid sequence and its V-gene family, and reads without a unique V-gene family were dropped. A later analysis removed 500 to 650 highly shared, low-generation-probability nucleotide sequences to deal with suspected cross-contamination and a sequencing artifact. For each public chain, a later analysis derived a clonal expansion index from normalized ranks of inferred template counts within each repertoire. In a later analysis, generation probabilities were computed with a VDJ recombination model fitted to out-of-frame rearrangements, and the resulting probabilities were checked against IGoR. In a later analysis, hypergeometric tests were used to score TCR-TCR, TCR-HLA and TCR-CMV co-occurrence, with a repertoire-size bias correction applied to TCR pairs. False discovery rates were estimated in a later analysis by permuting HLA or CMV assignments 20 times. A later analysis grouped co-occurring TCRs with DBSCAN, adding TCRdist sequence similarity when clustering within HLA-allele-positive subsets. Repertoires with fewer than 30,000 or more than 120,000 public chains, plus five repertoires with anomalous nucleotide sharing, were excluded from co-occurrence clustering. TCRdb provides this immuneACCESS table in a form limited to in-frame rearrangements. Some clones are lacking; in checked studies, under half of them reflect an unresolved V gene, and why the rest are absent is not known. V and J calls and clone size come straight from that table; D and trimming were deduced from the DNA. For this sample there are some 160,000 clones; around 83% appear just once. The ten biggest clones cover 2.5% to 3% of the sample.

For this clone: The clone's antigen remains unknown. Base qualities are not at hand, and no much larger clone is one base apart.

Study-wide conclusions, independent of this receptor: In the study, some 180 TCR beta chains were listed as associated with cytomegalovirus. Some IMGT-functional V segments, including TRBV6-2 and TRBV6-3, could not be told apart with the 87-base-pair reads, so those segments were excluded. Cytomegalovirus status was reported to be diagnosed by the classifier with high specificity and sensitivity in both the original and validation cohorts. In a later analysis, TCR association rates were found to vary across HLA loci, with the most associated TCRs seen for DRB1 alleles and the fewest for HLA-C alleles. Assigning TCR associations to individual alleles was difficult when HLA alleles, especially DR and DQ, strongly co-occurred. It was suggested by the authors that the approach could potentially be generalized to other disease states and immunological phenotypes. A later analysis associated 17,000 or so TCR beta sequences with specific HLA alleles at a false discovery rate of 0.05. Roughly uniform sequencing depth across donors was assumed in presence/absence analyses, although this assumption may not hold. Several of the top co-occurrence clusters appeared to be linked to parvovirus B19, influenza, CMV and Epstein-Barr virus, according to a later analysis. A further reported finding was that TCR beta sequences accurately predicted the HLA-A and HLA-B alleles for most subjects in the first cohort. The sequencing pipeline was judged likely to have produced a cluster of highly shared sequence variants as a technical artifact. HLA typing was unavailable for some donors at each locus, so association tests used only the typed subset. V-gene and J-gene trimming of TCR beta chains was associated with a missense DCLRE1C variant in a later genetic analysis, and the association was replicated in an independent cohort. A few of the identified cytomegalovirus-associated TCR beta chains were confirmed in vitro to be specific for cytomegalovirus antigens. Compared with equally common non-associated chains, HLA-associated TCR beta chains in a later analysis were more clonally expanded and had lower generation probabilities. According to a later genetic analysis, donors in an Asian-associated ancestry cluster had fewer N-insertions in productive TCRs than the roughly 670-donor mean. Across donors, most TCR sequences were observed very rarely, whereas some public TCRs were present in many individuals. The cohort was sequenced for TCR beta chains only, and without alpha or paired-chain data the features that could be detected were limited. Immune exposure information for the cohort was limited to CMV serostatus. Broadly in line with IMGT annotations, most TCR beta V segments showed up in productive rearrangements about 87% or about 30% of the time in an earlier analysis of about 500 of the donors. In a later analysis, most CMV-associated TCR beta chains were found to appear HLA-restricted, with HLA associations seemingly driven largely by CMV exposure. Correlated functional status among segregating V segments might reflect linkage disequilibrium, but an unknown experimental factor could not be ruled out. Because counts were too low, some 17 rarely observed V segments, including chromosome 9 orphons, were excluded from the earlier analysis of around 590 of the donors.

The cohort consisted of 600 or so healthy bone marrow donors. Cohort members were all nominally healthy when sampled, although unrecorded immune exposures were likely present. The donor tested CMV seropositive and was one of the 289 seropositive cohort members. A peripheral blood sample was provided by each donor, and peripheral blood mononuclear cells were used for TCR beta sequencing. Genomic DNA extraction from the blood cell samples was performed with the Qiagen DNeasy Blood Extraction Kit. The chain is made from TRBV7-2 and TRBJ1-1, with no confidently assigned D gene. The material sequenced was PBMCs. The receptor's source is a man aged 30 to 45 in good health and CMV-seropositive. Here the CDR3 is given as CASSLALRGWAFF. The DNA sequence is TGTGCCAGCAGCTTAGCGCTACGGGGTTGGGCTTTCTTT.